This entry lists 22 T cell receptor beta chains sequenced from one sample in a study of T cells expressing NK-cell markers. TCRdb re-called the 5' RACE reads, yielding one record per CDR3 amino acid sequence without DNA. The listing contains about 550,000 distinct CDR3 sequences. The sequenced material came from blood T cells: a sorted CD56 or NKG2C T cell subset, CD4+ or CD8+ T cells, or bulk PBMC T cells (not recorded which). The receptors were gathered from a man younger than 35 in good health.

The CDR3 sequence: CASSPRTGSGSPLHF. The chain joins TRBV6-1 to TRBJ1-6; TCRdb selects TRBD1, and the lack of DNA leaves this call unchecked. Looked up from germline, CDR1 is MNHNS and CDR2 is SASEGT. The CDR3 runs to 15 residues.

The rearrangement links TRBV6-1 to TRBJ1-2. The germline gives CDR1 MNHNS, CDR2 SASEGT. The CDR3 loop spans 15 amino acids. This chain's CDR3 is CASSVESGVNYGYTF.

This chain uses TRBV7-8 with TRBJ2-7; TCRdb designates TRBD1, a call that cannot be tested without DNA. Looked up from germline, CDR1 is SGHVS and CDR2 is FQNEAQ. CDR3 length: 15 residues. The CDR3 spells CASSLGGGASYEQYF. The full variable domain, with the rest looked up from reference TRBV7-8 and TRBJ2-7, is GAGVSQSPRYKVAKRGQDVALRCDPISGHVSLFWYQQALGQGPEFLTYFQNEAQLDKSGLPSDRFFAERPEGSVSTLKIQRTQQEDSAVYLCASSLGGGASYEQYFGPGTRLTVT.

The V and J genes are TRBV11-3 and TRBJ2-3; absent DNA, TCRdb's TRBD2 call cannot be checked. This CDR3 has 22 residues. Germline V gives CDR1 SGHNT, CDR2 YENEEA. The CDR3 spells CASSLVSGAGLAGVPRADTQYF.

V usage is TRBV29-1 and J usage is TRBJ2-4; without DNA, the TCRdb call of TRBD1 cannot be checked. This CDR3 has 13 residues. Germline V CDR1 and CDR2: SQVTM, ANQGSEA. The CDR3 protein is CSAETVKGNIQYF.

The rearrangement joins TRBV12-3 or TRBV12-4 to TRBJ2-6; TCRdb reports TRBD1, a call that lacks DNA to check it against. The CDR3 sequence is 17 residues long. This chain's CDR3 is CASSLDRGYVGANVLTF.

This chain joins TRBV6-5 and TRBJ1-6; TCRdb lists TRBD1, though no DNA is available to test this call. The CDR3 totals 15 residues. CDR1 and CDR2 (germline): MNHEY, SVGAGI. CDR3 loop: CASSYGGQTNSPLHF.

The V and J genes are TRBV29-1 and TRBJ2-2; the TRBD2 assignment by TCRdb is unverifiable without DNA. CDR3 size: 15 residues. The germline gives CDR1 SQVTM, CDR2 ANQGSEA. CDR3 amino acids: CSVGLASGMAGELFF.

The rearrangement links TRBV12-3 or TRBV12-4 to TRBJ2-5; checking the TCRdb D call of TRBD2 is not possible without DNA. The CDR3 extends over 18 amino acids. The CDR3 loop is CASSWTGTSGRTQETQYF.

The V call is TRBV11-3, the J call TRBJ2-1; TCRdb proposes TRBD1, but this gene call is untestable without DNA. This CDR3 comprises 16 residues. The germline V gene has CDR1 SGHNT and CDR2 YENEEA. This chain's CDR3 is CASSPTRSPGVNEQFF.

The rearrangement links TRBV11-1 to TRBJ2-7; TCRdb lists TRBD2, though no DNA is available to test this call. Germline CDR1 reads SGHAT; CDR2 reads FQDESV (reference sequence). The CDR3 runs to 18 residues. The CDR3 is CASRRGEETSRESYEQYF.

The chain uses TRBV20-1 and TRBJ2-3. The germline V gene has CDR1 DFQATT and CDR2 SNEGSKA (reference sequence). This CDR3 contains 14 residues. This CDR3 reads CSARFGASTDTQYF.

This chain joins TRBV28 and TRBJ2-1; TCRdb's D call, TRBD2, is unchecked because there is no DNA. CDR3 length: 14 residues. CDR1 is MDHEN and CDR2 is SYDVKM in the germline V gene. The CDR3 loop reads CASSVGLAGGEQFF.

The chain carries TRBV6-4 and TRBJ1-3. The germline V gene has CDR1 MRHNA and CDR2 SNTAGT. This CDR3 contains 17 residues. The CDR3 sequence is CASSDTQKEKEGNTIYF.

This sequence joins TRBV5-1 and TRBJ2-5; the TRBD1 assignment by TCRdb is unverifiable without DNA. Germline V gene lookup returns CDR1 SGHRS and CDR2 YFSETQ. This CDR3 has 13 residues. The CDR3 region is CASSLQGPETQYF.

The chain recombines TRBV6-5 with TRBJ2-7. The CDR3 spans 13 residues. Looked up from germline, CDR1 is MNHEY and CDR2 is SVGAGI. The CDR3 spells CASSYSDLYEQYF.

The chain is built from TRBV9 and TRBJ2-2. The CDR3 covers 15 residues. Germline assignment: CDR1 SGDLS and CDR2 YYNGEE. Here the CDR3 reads CASSVGQRPTGELFF.

CDR3 amino acids: CSAHGQLNTGELFF. The chain combines TRBV20-1 with TRBJ2-2; the D call from TCRdb, TRBD1, cannot be confirmed without DNA. From germline, CDR1 is DFQATT and CDR2 SNEGSKA (reference sequence). The length of the CDR3 is 14 residues.

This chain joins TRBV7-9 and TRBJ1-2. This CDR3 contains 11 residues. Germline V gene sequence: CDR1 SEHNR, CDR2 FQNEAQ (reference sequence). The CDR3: CASSRDGGYTF.

The CDR3 sequence is CASSLASGSVYEQFF. The V and J genes are TRBV11-2 and TRBJ2-1; TCRdb returns TRBD2, unconfirmable since there is no DNA. The germline V gene encodes CDR1 SGHAT and CDR2 FQNNGV. There are 15 residues in the CDR3.

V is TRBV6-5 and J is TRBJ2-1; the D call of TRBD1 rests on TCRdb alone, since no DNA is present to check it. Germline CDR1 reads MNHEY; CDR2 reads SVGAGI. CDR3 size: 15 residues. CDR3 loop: CASQSGTGAYNEQFF.

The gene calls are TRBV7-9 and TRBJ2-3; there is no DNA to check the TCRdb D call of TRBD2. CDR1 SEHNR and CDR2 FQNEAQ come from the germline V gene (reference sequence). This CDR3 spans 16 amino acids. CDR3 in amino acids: CASPPVLAGFSDTQYF. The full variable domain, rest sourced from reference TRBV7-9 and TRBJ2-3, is DTGVSQNPRHKITKRGQNVTFRCDPISEHNRLYWYRQTLGQGPEFLTYFQNEAQLEKSRLLSDRFSAERPKGSFSTLEIQRTEQGDSAMYLCASPPVLAGFSDTQYFGPGTRLTVL.